This TCR beta chain was recovered during a study of technical replicates of blood from several donors. The V gene lost 4 bases and the J gene lost 10 bases, with 19 bases spanning the gap. Germline V CDR1 and CDR2: GTSNPN, SVGIG (reference sequence). The CDR3 has 13 amino acids. Measured with immunoSEQ multiplex PCR; TCRdb has only the in-frame clones, and not every one. Of around 92,000 clones listed, 95% are singletons. The TCR was taken from a human donor in good health. J is TRBJ1-1 and V is TRBV30, with D tentatively TRBD1 (5 bases). Sequenced sample: T cells isolated from PBMCs. DNA for the CDR3: TGTGCCTGGAACCGGGACTCCCTCCAGGGAGCTTTCTTT. This codes for CAWNRDSLQGAFF.